This T cell receptor beta chain emerged from a study of identical twins. At least ten counts were recorded for this clonotype. Its matching antigen is unknown. Trimming removed 0 bases from V and 2 bases from J, with 7 bases in between. The CDR3 sequence is 14 residues long. Germline lookup yields CDR1 MNHEY and CDR2 SVGAGI. Template switching added a universal primer site, and cDNA bore unique molecular identifiers. Each CDR3 protein gets one entry after TCRdb re-called the 5' RACE reads with MiXCR. The repertoire holds some 690,000 distinct CDR3 sequences, around 20% seen once, with 4% to 5.5% in the top ten. Study-level results: Twins shared beta out-of-frame sequences in excess, but this excess was weaker. An excess of low generation probability was shown by twin-shared out-of-frame alpha sequences.

In addition, the sample was reused for a study of T cells expressing NK-cell markers.

The source is a woman aged 18-35 years in good health. Input material: PBMCs. V usage is TRBV6-5 and J usage is TRBJ2-5; TRBD2 is a possible D gene (5 bases). CDR3 bases: TGTGCCAGCAGTTACTCCGGGATACAAGAGACCCAGTACTTC. Translating it yields CASSYSGIQETQYF.